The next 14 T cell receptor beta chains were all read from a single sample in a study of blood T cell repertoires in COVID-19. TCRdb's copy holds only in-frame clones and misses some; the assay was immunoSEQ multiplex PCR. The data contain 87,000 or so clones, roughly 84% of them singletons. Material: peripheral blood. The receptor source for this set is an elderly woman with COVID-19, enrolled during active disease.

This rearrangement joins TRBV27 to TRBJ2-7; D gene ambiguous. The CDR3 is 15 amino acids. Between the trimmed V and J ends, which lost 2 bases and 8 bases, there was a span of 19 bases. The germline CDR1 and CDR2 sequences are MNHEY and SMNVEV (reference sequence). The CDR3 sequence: CASSLQATEPTKQYF. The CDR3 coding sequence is TGTGCCAGCAGTTTACAGGCGACCGAACCTACGAAGCAGTACTTC.

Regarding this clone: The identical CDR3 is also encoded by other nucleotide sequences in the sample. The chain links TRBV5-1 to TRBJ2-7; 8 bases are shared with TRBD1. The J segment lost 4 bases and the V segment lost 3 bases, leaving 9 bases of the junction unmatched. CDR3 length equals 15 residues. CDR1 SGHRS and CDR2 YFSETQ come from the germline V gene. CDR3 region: CASSWGGQGSYEQYF. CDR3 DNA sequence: TGCGCCAGCAGCTGGGGAGGACAGGGTTCGTACGAGCAGTACTTC.

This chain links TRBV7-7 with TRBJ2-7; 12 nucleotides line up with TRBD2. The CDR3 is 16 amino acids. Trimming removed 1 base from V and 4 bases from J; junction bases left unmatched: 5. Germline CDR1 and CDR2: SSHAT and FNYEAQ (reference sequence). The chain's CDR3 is CASSLGGLAGQYEQYF. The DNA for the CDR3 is TGTGCCAGCAGCTTAGGGGGACTAGCGGGTCAGTACGAGCAGTACTTC.

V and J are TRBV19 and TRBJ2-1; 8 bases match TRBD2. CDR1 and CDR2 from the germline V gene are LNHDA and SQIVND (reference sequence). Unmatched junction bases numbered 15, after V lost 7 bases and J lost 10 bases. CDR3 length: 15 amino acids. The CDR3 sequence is CASTPNWREVQEQFF. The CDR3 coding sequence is TGTGCCAGTACACCGAACTGGCGGGAGGTCCAGGAGCAGTTCTTC.

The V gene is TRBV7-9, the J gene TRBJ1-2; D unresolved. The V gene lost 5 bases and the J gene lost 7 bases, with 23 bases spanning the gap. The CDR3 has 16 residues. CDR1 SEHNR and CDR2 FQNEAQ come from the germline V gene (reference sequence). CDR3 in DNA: TGTGCCAGCAGCACAACCTGGGGAGCCGACCTGGCTGGCTACACCTTC. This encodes CASSTTWGADLAGYTF. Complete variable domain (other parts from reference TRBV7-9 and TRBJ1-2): DTGVSQNPRHKITKRGQNVTFRCDPISEHNRLYWYRQTLGQGPEFLTYFQNEAQLEKSRLLSDRFSAERPKGSFSTLEIQRTEQGDSAMYLCASSTTWGADLAGYTFGSGTRLTVV.

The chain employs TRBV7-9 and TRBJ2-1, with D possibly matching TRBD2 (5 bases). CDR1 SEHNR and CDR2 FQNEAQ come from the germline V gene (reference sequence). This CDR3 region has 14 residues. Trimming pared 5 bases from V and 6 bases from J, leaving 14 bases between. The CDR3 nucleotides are TGTGCCAGCAGCGCGACTATAACCGGCAATGAGCAGTTCTTC. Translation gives CASSATITGNEQFF.

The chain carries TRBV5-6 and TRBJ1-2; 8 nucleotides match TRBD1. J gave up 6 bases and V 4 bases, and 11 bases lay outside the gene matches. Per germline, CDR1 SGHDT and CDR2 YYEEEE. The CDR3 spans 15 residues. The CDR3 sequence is CASSMNGQGANGYTF. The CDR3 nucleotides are TGTGCCAGCAGCATGAATGGACAGGGCGCTAATGGCTACACCTTC.

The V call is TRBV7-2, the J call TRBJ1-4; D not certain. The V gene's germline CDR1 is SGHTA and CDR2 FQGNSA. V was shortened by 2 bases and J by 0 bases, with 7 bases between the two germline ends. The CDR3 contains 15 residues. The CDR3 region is CASSLMGATNEKLFF. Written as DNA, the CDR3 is TGTGCCAGCAGCTTAATGGGAGCAACTAATGAAAAACTGTTTTTT.

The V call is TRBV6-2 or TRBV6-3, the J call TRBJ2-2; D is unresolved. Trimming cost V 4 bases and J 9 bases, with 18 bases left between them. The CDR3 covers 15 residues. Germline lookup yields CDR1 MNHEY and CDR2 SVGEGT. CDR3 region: CASSSPRYPPRELFF. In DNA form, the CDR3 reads TGTGCCAGCAGTTCCCCCCGGTATCCTCCCAGGGAGCTGTTTTTT.

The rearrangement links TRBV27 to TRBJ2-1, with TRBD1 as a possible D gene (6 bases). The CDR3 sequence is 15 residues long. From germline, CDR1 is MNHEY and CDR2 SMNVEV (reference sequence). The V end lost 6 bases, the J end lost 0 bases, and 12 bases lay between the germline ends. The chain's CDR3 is CASSRIGGSYNEQFF. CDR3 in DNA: TGTGCCAGCAGCCGAATAGGGGGCTCCTACAATGAGCAGTTCTTC.

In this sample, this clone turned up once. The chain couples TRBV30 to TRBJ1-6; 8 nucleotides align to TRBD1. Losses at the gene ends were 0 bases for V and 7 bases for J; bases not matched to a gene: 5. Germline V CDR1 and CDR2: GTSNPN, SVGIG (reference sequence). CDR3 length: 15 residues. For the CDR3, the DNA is TGTGCCTGGAGTGTATTCAGGGGGCCCAATTCACCCCTCCACTTT. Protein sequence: CAWSVFRGPNSPLHF.

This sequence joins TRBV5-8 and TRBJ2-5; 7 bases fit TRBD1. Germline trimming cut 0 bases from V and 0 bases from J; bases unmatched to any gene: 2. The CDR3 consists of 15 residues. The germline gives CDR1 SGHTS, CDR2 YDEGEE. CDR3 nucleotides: TGTGCCAGCAGCTTGGTGGGACAGTACCAAGAGACCCAGTACTTC. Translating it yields CASSLVGQYQETQYF. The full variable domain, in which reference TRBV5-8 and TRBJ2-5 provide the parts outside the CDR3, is EAGVTQSPTHLIKTRGQQATLRCSPISGHTSVYWYQQALGLGLQFLLWYDEGEERNRGNFPPRFSGRQFPNYSSELNVNALELEDSALYLCASSLVGQYQETQYFGPGTRLLVL.

The CDR3 DNA is TGTGCCAGCAGCCCAGGCCCGAACTATGGCTACACCTTC. This encodes CASSPGPNYGYTF. The chain carries TRBV7-6 and TRBJ1-2; D not certain. CDR3 length: 13 amino acids. V gave up 5 bases and J gave up 2 bases, with 9 bases separating them. Germline CDR1 SGHVS, CDR2 FNYEAQ.

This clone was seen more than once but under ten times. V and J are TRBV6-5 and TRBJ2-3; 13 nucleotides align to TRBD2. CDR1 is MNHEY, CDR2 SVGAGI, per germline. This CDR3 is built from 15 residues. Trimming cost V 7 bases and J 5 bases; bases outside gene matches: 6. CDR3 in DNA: TGTGCCAGCAATAGAGGACTAGCGGGGGTAGATACGCAGTATTTT. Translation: CASNRGLAGVDTQYF.